A selection of T cell receptor beta chains follows, all from one sample in a study of vaccination effects on CD4 cells after COVID-19. Their cognate antigens are unknown. Libraries were prepared by immunoSEQ multiplex PCR; TCRdb keeps only in-frame clonotypes and omits some of them. The table has about 76,000 clones, 77% seen once; the top ten hold about 2%. Sequencing was performed on CD4+ T cells from PBMCs cultured without peptide, taken before COVID-19 vaccination. Receptor source: a human donor who received a COVID-19 vaccine. Both conserved end residues are part of each CDR3. A D gene is named only where the DNA matches it firmly. Not every row has a clone size; where given, it reads once, few, many or a size class.

CDR3 length | J gene | clone size | D gene | V gene | CDR3 DNA | CDR3 protein
13 | TRBJ2-1 | NA | TRBD1 | TRBV12-3/TRBV12-4 | TGTGCCAGCAGTCTAACCCGACAGGGTCGACAGTTCTTC | CASSLTRQGRQFF
17 | TRBJ2-6 | once | NA | TRBV9 | TGTGCCAGCAGCGTTCGGACTGAAGCATCTGGGGCCAACGTCCTGACTTTC | CASSVRTEASGANVLTF
16 | TRBJ1-6 | NA | TRBD1 | TRBV27 | TGTGCCAGCAGTTTATTATTTGGACAGGATAATTCACCCCTCCACTTT | CASSLLFGQDNSPLHF
12 | TRBJ1-2 | NA | NA | TRBV25-1 | TGTGCCAGCAGGGCGGGTAACTATGGCTACACCTTC | CASRAGNYGYTF
15 | TRBJ2-4 | once | NA | TRBV9 | TGTGCCAGCAGCGTAGGGGAGGCGAGCAAAAACATTCAGTACTTC | CASSVGEASKNIQYF
18 | TRBJ2-1 | NA | NA | TRBV24-1 | TGTGCCACCAGTGATTTCGCTGATCCAGAGAGCTCCTACAATGAGCAGTTCTTC | CATSDFADPESSYNEQFF
11 | TRBJ2-5 | NA | NA | TRBV20-1 | TGCAGTGCTAGAGAGGGCGAGACCAAGTACTTC | CSAREGETKYF
16 | TRBJ2-5 | NA | TRBD2 | TRBV7-8 | TGTGCCAGCCTGAAATGGACTAGCGGGGGCTCAGAGACCCAGTACTTC | CASLKWTSGGSETQYF
15 | TRBJ2-5 | NA | NA | TRBV7-8 | TGTGCCAGCAGCTTGATAGGCCAGGGGCAAGAGACCCAGTACTTC | CASSLIGQGQETQYF
15 | TRBJ2-3 | NA | NA | TRBV5-1 | TGCGCCAGCAGCCTGGGCGGCACTAGCACAGATACGCAGTATTTT | CASSLGGTSTDTQYF
13 | TRBJ1-5 | NA | NA | TRBV28 | TGTGCCAGCGCGACAGAGAGAAATCAGCCCCAGCATTTT | CASATERNQPQHF
12 | TRBJ1-3 | NA | NA | TRBV12-3/TRBV12-4 | TGTGCCAGCAGGCAATCTGGAAACACCATATATTTT | CASRQSGNTIYF
13 | TRBJ2-4 | NA | NA | TRBV6-5 | TGTGCCAGCACATCGGGGAACAAAAACATTCAGTACTTC | CASTSGNKNIQYF
16 | TRBJ2-1 | NA | NA | TRBV5-1 | TGCGCCAGCAGCCCGCAACCCTTTAGCTCCTACAATGAGCAGTTCTTC | CASSPQPFSSYNEQFF
17 | TRBJ2-5 | NA | TRBD1 | TRBV9 | TGTGCCAGCAGCGTAGGGGCGGTGGGCAGGGGGCAAGAGACCCAGTACTTC | CASSVGAVGRGQETQYF
15 | TRBJ2-4 | NA | TRBD1 | TRBV23-1 | TGCGCCAGCGGTCACAGGGGTCTAGCCAAAAACATTCAGTACTTC | CASGHRGLAKNIQYF